This is a list of T cell receptor beta chains from one sample in a study of blood T cell repertoires in COVID-19. Clones were sequenced by immunoSEQ multiplex PCR, and TCRdb holds only the in-frame ones, with some missing. Here the sample spans some 490,000 clones, more than 85% being singletons. Sequencing used PBMCs or T cells enriched from blood (not recorded which). All receptors derive from an older woman who had recovered from COVID-19. The CDR3 runs from the conserved cysteine through the conserved F or W. A D gene is named only where the DNA matches it firmly. Only part of the rows carry a size: once, few, many, or a class if the clone is expanded.

.	TRBV30	TRBD1	TRBJ1-6	TGTGCCTGGAGAACAGGGGCGATTAATTCACCCCTCCACTTT	CAWRTGAINSPLHF
.	TRBV6-5	.	TRBJ1-1	TGTGCCAGCAGGTCCACAGGGAAGGGCACTGAAGCTTTCTTT	CASRSTGKGTEAFF
.	TRBV2	.	TRBJ1-5	TGTGCCAGCAGTGGGGGCCTTTCTGGGAAGAATCAGCCCCAGCATTTT	CASSGGLSGKNQPQHF
.	TRBV27	TRBD2	TRBJ2-1	TGTGCCAGCAGTTTATTAGGGTCTAGCGGGGGAAATGAGCAGTTCTTC	CASSLLGSSGGNEQFF
.	TRBV2	.	TRBJ1-2	TGTGCCACCAGAAAGGGGGACGTTCCTGGCTACACCTTC	CATRKGDVPGYTF
.	TRBV2	.	TRBJ1-3	TGTGCCAGCAGGGCAGGGCAGGGGACGGGGGGAAACACCATATATTTT	CASRAGQGTGGNTIYF
few	TRBV7-9	TRBD2	TRBJ2-7	TGTGCCAGCAGCCCTCAGGCGGGGGCCTACGAGCAGTACTTC	CASSPQAGAYEQYF
.	TRBV4-2	.	TRBJ1-1	TGTGCCAGCAGCCAAGGCAGGGTACCTGAAGCTTTCTTT	CASSQGRVPEAFF
once	TRBV24-1	.	TRBJ2-3	TGTGCCACCAGTGATCTTCTAGCGCCAGATACGCAGTATTTT	CATSDLLAPDTQYF
.	TRBV30	.	TRBJ1-4	TGTGCCTGGAGTGTACGAGGGGAAAAACTGTTTTTT	CAWSVRGEKLFF
.	TRBV9	.	TRBJ2-1	TGTGCCAGCAGCGTAGCAGCGGTGCTAGGGAATGAGCAGTTCTTC	CASSVAAVLGNEQFF
.	TRBV4-1	TRBD2	TRBJ2-5	TGCGCCAGCAGCCAAGAACGGGGACTAGCGGGGGAAGAGACCCAGTACTTC	CASSQERGLAGEETQYF
.	TRBV28	.	TRBJ1-6	TGTGCCAGCAAAGGCGGTCTGCGATCACCCCTCCACTTT	CASKGGLRSPLHF
.	TRBV5-1	.	TRBJ1-2	TGCGCCAGCAGCCTACAGGGCCATGGCTACACCTTC	CASSLQGHGYTF
.	TRBV11-2	.	TRBJ1-6	TGTGCCAGCAGCTTAGTCAACAGCATTCATTCACCCCTCCACTTT	CASSLVNSIHSPLHF